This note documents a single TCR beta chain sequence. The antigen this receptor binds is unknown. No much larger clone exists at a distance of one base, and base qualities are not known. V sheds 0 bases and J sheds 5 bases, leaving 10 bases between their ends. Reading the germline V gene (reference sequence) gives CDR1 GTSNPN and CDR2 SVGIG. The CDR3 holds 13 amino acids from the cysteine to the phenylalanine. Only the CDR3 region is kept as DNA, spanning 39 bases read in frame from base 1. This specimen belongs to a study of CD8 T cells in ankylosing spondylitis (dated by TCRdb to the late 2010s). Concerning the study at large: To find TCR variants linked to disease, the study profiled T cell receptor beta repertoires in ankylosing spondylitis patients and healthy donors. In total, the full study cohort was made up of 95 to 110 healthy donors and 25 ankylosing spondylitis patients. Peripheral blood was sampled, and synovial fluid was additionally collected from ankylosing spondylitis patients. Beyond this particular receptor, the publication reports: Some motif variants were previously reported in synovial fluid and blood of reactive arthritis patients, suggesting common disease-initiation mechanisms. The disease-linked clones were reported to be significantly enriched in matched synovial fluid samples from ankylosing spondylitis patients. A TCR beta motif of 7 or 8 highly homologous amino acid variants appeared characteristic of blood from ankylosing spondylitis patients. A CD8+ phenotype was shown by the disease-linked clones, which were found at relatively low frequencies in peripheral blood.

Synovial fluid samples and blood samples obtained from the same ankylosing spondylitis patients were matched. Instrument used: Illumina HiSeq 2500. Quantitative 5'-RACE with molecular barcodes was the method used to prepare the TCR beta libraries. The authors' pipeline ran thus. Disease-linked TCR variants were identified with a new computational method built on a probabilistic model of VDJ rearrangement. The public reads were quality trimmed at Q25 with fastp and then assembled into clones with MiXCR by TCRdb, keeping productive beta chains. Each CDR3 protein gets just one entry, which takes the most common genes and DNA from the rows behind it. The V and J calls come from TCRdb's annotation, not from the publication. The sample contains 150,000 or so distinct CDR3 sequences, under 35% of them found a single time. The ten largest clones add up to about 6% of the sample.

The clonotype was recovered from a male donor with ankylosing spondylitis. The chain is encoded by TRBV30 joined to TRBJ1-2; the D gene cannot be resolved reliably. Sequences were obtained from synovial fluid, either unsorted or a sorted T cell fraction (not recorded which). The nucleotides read TGTGCCTGGAGTGTGGGTCAGCTGTATGGCTACACCTTC. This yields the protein CAWSVGQLYGYTF.